Listed below are T cell receptor beta chains from one sample, sequenced in a study of blood T cell repertoires in COVID-19. Clones were read by immunoSEQ multiplex PCR, and TCRdb kept only the in-frame ones, dropping some. Among 130,000 to 150,000 clones listed, 80% to 90% were seen once. Sample: peripheral blood. Every receptor here comes from a woman aged 40-49 years with acute or convalescent COVID-19. Both conserved end residues are part of each CDR3. The D gene is left open where the match is weak. Rows may omit the clone size; those that give it use once, few, many or a size class.

CDR3 protein	CDR3 DNA	D gene	J gene	clone size	V gene
CASSPGGSETQYF	TGTGCCAGCTCACCGGGAGGATCTGAGACCCAGTACTTC	NA	TRBJ2-5	NA	TRBV18
CASSQDLELAGGQETQYF	TGTGCCAGCAGCCAAGATCTTGAACTAGCGGGGGGCCAAGAGACCCAGTACTTC	TRBD2	TRBJ2-5	NA	TRBV3-1/TRBV3-2
CASSFLGLAGDTQYF	TGTGCCAGCAGCTTCCTCGGACTAGCGGGAGATACGCAGTATTTT	TRBD2	TRBJ2-3	NA	TRBV7-3
CASSYRQMGFYGYTF	TGTGCCAGCAGTTACAGGCAGATGGGCTTCTATGGCTACACCTTC	NA	TRBJ1-2	few	TRBV6-2/TRBV6-3
CASSLGNRGSYNEQFF	TGTGCCAGCAGCTTAGGCAACAGGGGCTCCTACAATGAGCAGTTCTTC	TRBD1	TRBJ2-1	NA	TRBV7-2
CASSFGGLSDTQYF	TGTGCCAGCAGCTTCGGGGGGCTCTCAGATACGCAGTATTTT	NA	TRBJ2-3	NA	TRBV7-2
CASRPGFGSSEQYF	TGTGCCAGCAGACCGGGGTTTGGTTCCAGCGAGCAGTACTTC	NA	TRBJ2-7	few	TRBV27
CASSLNLAGGSYEQYF	TGTGCCAGCAGCTTGAACTTAGCGGGAGGGTCCTACGAGCAGTACTTC	TRBD2	TRBJ2-7	NA	TRBV5-4
CASSSTGTGGDTIYF	TGTGCCAGCAGTTCGACCGGGACAGGGGGGGACACCATATATTTT	TRBD1	TRBJ1-3	NA	TRBV27
CASSQDPSRWYEQYF	TGTGCCAGCAGCCAAGACCCCAGTCGCTGGTACGAGCAGTACTTC	NA	TRBJ2-7	NA	TRBV3-1/TRBV3-2
CASSQDWRAHEQYF	TGTGCCAGCAGCCAAGATTGGAGGGCCCACGAGCAGTACTTC	NA	TRBJ2-7	NA	TRBV4-2
CASSLYRISSSYEQYF	TGTGCCAGCAGTTTATACAGGATTTCTAGCTCCTACGAGCAGTACTTC	NA	TRBJ2-7	NA	TRBV6-5
CASSSGSRTEAFF	TGTGCCAGCAGTTCCGGGAGTAGAACTGAAGCTTTCTTT	NA	TRBJ1-1	NA	TRBV6-5
CASSSDSAFNEKLFF	TGTGCCAGCAGCTCCGACAGCGCCTTTAATGAAAAACTGTTTTTT	NA	TRBJ1-4	NA	TRBV7-9
CASSLASFGRLNTEAFF	TGCGCCAGCAGCCTCGCTTCCTTTGGGAGACTGAACACTGAAGCTTTCTTT	NA	TRBJ1-1	once	TRBV5-1
CASRGTGGWETQYF	TGTGCCAGCAGGGGGACAGGGGGCTGGGAGACCCAGTACTTC	TRBD1	TRBJ2-5	NA	TRBV6-5
CASSLSSLASYEQYF	TGTGCCAGCAGCTTATCTTCTCTAGCCTCCTACGAGCAGTACTTC	NA	TRBJ2-7	NA	TRBV7-2
CASAPGQPSNQPQHF	TGTGCTAGTGCCCCGGGACAGCCTAGCAATCAGCCCCAGCATTTT	TRBD1	TRBJ1-5	NA	TRBV12-5
CASSPGTGDWETQYF	TGCGCCAGCAGCCCAGGGACAGGGGATTGGGAGACCCAGTACTTC	TRBD1	TRBJ2-5	NA	TRBV4-3
CASSPPRISGTDTQYF	TGTGCCAGCTCACCACCGAGGATTAGCGGCACAGATACGCAGTATTTT	NA	TRBJ2-3	NA	TRBV18
CASSAPMGGEDGYTF	TGTGCCAGCAGCGCTCCCATGGGAGGGGAGGATGGCTACACCTTC	NA	TRBJ1-2	NA	TRBV11-2
CATSDLSRDFGTDTQYF	TGTGCCACCAGTGATTTGTCCAGGGATTTCGGCACAGATACGCAGTATTTT	NA	TRBJ2-3	NA	TRBV24-1
CASSLQGDGTEAFF	TGTGCCAGCAGCTTACAGGGGGATGGCACTGAAGCTTTCTTT	TRBD1	TRBJ1-1	few	TRBV7-2
CASSSRAEAFF	TGTGCCAGCAGCTCGCGGGCTGAAGCTTTCTTT	NA	TRBJ1-1	NA	TRBV5-6
CASSQARGLLGYTF	TGCGCCAGCAGCCAAGCTCGCGGTTTGTTAGGCTACACCTTC	NA	TRBJ1-2	NA	TRBV4-3
CASSLDSGGGSIQYF	TGTGCCAGCAGCCTCGACAGCGGGGGGGGTAGCATTCAGTACTTC	TRBD2	TRBJ2-4	once	TRBV3-1/TRBV3-2
CASSYPSVGYTF	TGTGCCAGCAGTTACCCCTCGGTTGGCTACACCTTC	NA	TRBJ1-2	NA	TRBV6-2/TRBV6-3
CATQGQGVTEAFF	TGTGCCACCCAGGGACAGGGGGTTACTGAAGCTTTCTTT	TRBD1	TRBJ1-1	NA	TRBV2
CASSSTGSYEQYF	TGTGCCAGCAGCTCAACAGGATCCTACGAGCAGTACTTC	NA	TRBJ2-7	NA	TRBV5-6
CASSRMGRANEKLFF	TGTGCCAGCAGCAGGATGGGGCGCGCTAATGAAAAACTGTTTTTT	NA	TRBJ1-4	NA	TRBV27
CASSQGQGANQPQHF	TGTGCCAGCAGCCAGGGACAGGGGGCAAATCAGCCCCAGCATTTT	TRBD1	TRBJ1-5	NA	TRBV28
CSTSRDSFNEQFF	TGCAGCACGAGCCGGGACAGTTTTAATGAGCAGTTCTTC	TRBD1	TRBJ2-1	NA	TRBV29-1